This passage covers 16 T cell receptor beta chains from one sample sequenced in a study of cytomegalovirus exposure and HLA in healthy donors (dated by TCRdb to 2015 to 2018). The library was obtained by the immunoSEQ multiplex PCR assay. For the multiplex PCR, a mixture combining 60 forward primers for TCR Vbeta segments and 13 reverse primers for TCR Jbeta segments was used. TCRdb holds this immuneACCESS table with in-frame rearrangements only. Some clones are missing; in checked studies, unresolved V genes explain under half, and the rest has no known cause. Here the sample has approximately 140,000 clones; over 70% occur a single time. 6.5% to 8.5% of the sample rests with the top ten. The sequencing sample was made of PBMCs. Receptors were obtained from a woman in her thirties or forties in good health and CMV-seropositive.

The chain recombines TRBV6-1 with TRBJ2-5, with 12 positions matching TRBD2. The germline gives CDR1 MNHNS, CDR2 SASEGT. With V trimmed by 2 bases and J by 6 bases, 7 bases remained unmatched. The CDR3 length is 16 residues. CDR3 region: CASSERLAGGEKTQYF. CDR3 DNA: TGTGCCAGCAGTGAACGGCTAGCGGGGGGGGAAAAGACCCAGTACTTC.

The sample holds a few counts of this clone. The V gene is TRBV23-1, the J gene TRBJ1-2; a possible D gene is TRBD1 (5 bases). TRBV23-1 qualifies as an ORF whose function is uncertain. The CDR3 is made up of 16 amino acids. With 0 bases removed from V and 2 bases from J, the gap between germline ends came to 13 bases. CDR3: CASSQSGQGANYGYTF. Here the CDR3 DNA reads TGCGCCAGCAGTCAATCGGGGCAGGGCGCGAACTATGGCTACACCTTC.

A note on this clone: One end of the junction is discordant with germline, which a read error may explain. The CDR3 nucleotides read TGTTCCAGCAGCGAAACAGGGGGCTATAGGGGAGACACCTTC. This codes for CSSSETGGYRGDTF. J is TRBJ1-2 and V is TRBV7-9; 9 bases are shared with TRBD1. The length of the CDR3 is 14 residues. CDR1 and CDR2 (germline): SEHNR, FQNEAQ (reference sequence).

The V gene is TRBV5-4, the J gene TRBJ2-6; D possibly corresponds to TRBD2 (5 bases). The germline V gene has CDR1 SGHNT and CDR2 YYREEE (reference sequence). The germline V and J ends were trimmed by 5 bases and 0 bases, with 9 bases remaining between them. The CDR3 extends over 15 amino acids. The CDR3 coding sequence is TGTGCCAGCAGACTAGACATCTCTGGGGCCAACGTCCTGACTTTC. The encoded protein is CASRLDISGANVLTF.

The chain employs TRBV19 and TRBJ1-2; tentative D call: TRBD1 (6 bases). The CDR3 extends over 15 amino acids. Germline V gene sequence: CDR1 LNHDA, CDR2 SQIVND (reference sequence). V gave up 1 base and J gave up 2 bases, with 11 bases separating them. CDR3 bases: TGTGCCAGTAGTATAGGGCGGGGGCTGAACTATGGCTACACCTTC. Its protein is CASSIGRGLNYGYTF.

The genes are TRBV7-3 and TRBJ2-3, with TRBD2 matching 12 bases. V shed 5 bases, J shed 6 bases, and the junction held 6 bases outside the gene matches. Germline V gene data show CDR1 as SGHTA and CDR2 as FQGTGA. CDR3 length: 15 residues. The CDR3 coding sequence is TGTGCCAGCAGCCCGACTAGCGGGGGAGGGGATACGCAGTATTTT. The encoded protein is CASSPTSGGGDTQYF.

Only a few counts were recorded for this clone. The J gene is TRBJ2-2, the V gene TRBV2, with 7 bases that match TRBD1. Germline lookup yields CDR1 SNHLY and CDR2 FYNNEI. This CDR3 is 14 amino acids long. The ends lost 4 bases at V and 7 bases at J; junction bases unmatched: 6. CDR3 sequence (DNA): TGTGCCAGCAGTGGGGGACAGAAAAACGGGGAGCTGTTTTTT. It is translated as CASSGGQKNGELFF. The variable domain in full, with the rest retrieved from reference TRBV2 and TRBJ2-2, is EPEVTQTPSHQVTQMGQEVILRCVPISNHLYFYWYRQILGQKVEFLVSFYNNEISEKSEIFDDQFSVERPDGSNFTLKIRSTKLEDSAMYFCASSGGQKNGELFFGEGSRLTVL.

This clone was seen more than once but under ten times. The chain combines TRBV6-1 with TRBJ1-5; TRBD1 matches at 8 bases. V gave up 4 bases and J gave up 6 bases; unmatched junction bases: 11. Per germline, CDR1 MNHNS and CDR2 SASEGT. The CDR3 runs to 16 residues. In DNA form, the CDR3 reads TGTGCCAGCAGTGTTGACTCCCGGGACAGGAGTCAGCCCCAGCATTTT. Translating it yields CASSVDSRDRSQPQHF.

A remark on this clone: No DNA is shown, since the ends of the CDR3 on it are uncertain; the CDR3 is the one TCRdb lists. This chain connects TRBV28 to TRBJ2-5; the table's D call of TRBD1 was not tested on the DNA. Germline CDR1 is MDHEN and CDR2 is SYDVKM. The CDR3 is 17 amino acids in total, end residues counted. The CDR3 is CASSSSSKLGALRTQYF.

The chain couples TRBV7-9 to TRBJ2-7; 7 positions match TRBD2. CDR1 and CDR2 (germline): SEHNR, FQNEAQ (reference sequence). V lost 3 bases and J lost 3; bases outside the gene matches: 8. The CDR3 contains 15 residues. CDR3 DNA sequence: TGTGCCAGCAGCTTGGGCGGAGCGGGGTACTACGAGCAGTACTTC. This codes for CASSLGGAGYYEQYF.

The gene calls are TRBV29-1 and TRBJ2-2; D unclear. Trimming removed 5 bases at V and 7 bases at J, with 11 bases between. The CDR3 covers 12 residues. Germline CDR1 and CDR2: SQVTM and ANQGSEA. The CDR3 nucleotides read TGCAGCGTTTCTTTTCCCGGCGGGGAGCTGTTTTTT. Its protein product is CSVSFPGGELFF.

V is TRBV5-1 and J is TRBJ2-5; possible D gene TRBD2, 6 bases. Trimming stripped 4 bases from V and 2 bases from J, with 12 bases between. This CDR3 spans 14 amino acids. Looked up from germline, CDR1 is SGHRS and CDR2 is YFSETQ. This CDR3 is CASSRSGTQETQYF. The CDR3 DNA reads as TGCGCCAGCAGCCGCTCGGGGACTCAAGAGACCCAGTACTTC.

This chain connects TRBV19 to TRBJ1-6; 9 bases map to TRBD1. From germline, CDR1 is LNHDA and CDR2 SQIVND (reference sequence). The junction had 8 bases not matched to a gene; V was cut back by 7 bases and J by 10 bases. The CDR3 runs to 14 residues. Written as DNA, the CDR3 is TGTGCCAGTAAATTTGGGACAGGGAGGTCACCCCTCCACTTT. Its protein product is CASKFGTGRSPLHF.

This sequence joins TRBV7-9 and TRBJ1-2; D may be TRBD1 (6 bases). V gave up 5 bases and J gave up 8 bases, with 15 bases separating them. The CDR3 length is 13 residues. Germline V gene data show CDR1 as SEHNR and CDR2 as FQNEAQ (reference sequence). Here the CDR3 DNA reads TGTGCCAGCAGCGGTCGGGGGGCGGCCGGCTACACCTTC. As protein: CASSGRGAAGYTF. The variable domain in full, completed from reference TRBV7-9 and TRBJ1-2, reads DTGVSQNPRHKITKRGQNVTFRCDPISEHNRLYWYRQTLGQGPEFLTYFQNEAQLEKSRLLSDRFSAERPKGSFSTLEIQRTEQGDSAMYLCASSGRGAAGYTFGSGTRLTVV.

Details on this clone: In the same sample, other DNA sequences code for this CDR3. The chain employs TRBV5-1 and TRBJ2-3; D unclear. The CDR3 consists of 12 residues. Germline CDR1 SGHRS, CDR2 YFSETQ. The V end was cut by 5 bases, the J end by 0 bases, with 4 bases between. CDR3 sequence: CASSLSTDTQYF. In DNA form, the CDR3 reads TGCGCCAGCAGTCTTAGCACAGATACGCAGTATTTT. Full variable domain (rest looked up from reference TRBV5-1 and TRBJ2-3): KAGVTQTPRYLIKTRGQQVTLSCSPISGHRSVSWYQQTPGQGLQFLFEYFSETQRNKGNFPGRFSGRQFSNSRSEMNVSTLELGDSALYLCASSLSTDTQYFGPGTRLTVL.

This sequence joins TRBV9 and TRBJ1-2; D uncertain. Germline V gene lookup returns CDR1 SGDLS and CDR2 YYNGEE. V lost 3 bases and J lost 7, with 7 bases in between. The length of the CDR3 is 11 residues. The chain's CDR3 is CASSARGGYTF. The CDR3 region has the DNA TGTGCCAGCAGCGCCAGAGGTGGCTACACCTTC. Looking up the rest from reference TRBV9 and TRBJ1-2 gives the full variable domain: DSGVTQTPKHLITATGQRVTLRCSPRSGDLSVYWYQQSLDQGLQFLIQYYNGEERAKGNILERFSAQQFPDLHSELNLSSLELGDSALYFCASSARGGYTFGSGTRLTVV.